This T cell receptor beta chain was recorded in a study of blood T cell repertoires in COVID-19 (TCRdb year 2020). Regarding the study in general: Samples covering the acute and convalescent phases of COVID-19 were provided by collaborators in the United States, Italy and Spain. The material from the prospective study consisted of cDNA or gDNA derived from T cells, B-cell-depleted T cells, or PBMCs. Deeply sampled blood TCRbeta repertoires from subjects exposed to, actively infected with, or recovered from COVID-19 were included in the dataset. The repertoires were made available in a free public database intended to serve as a resource for research on the immune response to SARS-CoV-2. Samples were obtained from the ongoing ImmuneRACE study (first 160 participants) and from some 1,300 subjects provided by 6 global collaborators. A de-identified subject ID, COVID-19 status, age in years and sex were almost always included in the sample metadata. Where available, HLA class I and class II types were taken from metadata supplied by the sample provider and were not determined by assay-based typing. The paper as a whole reports these results and caveats: The amount of clinical and demographic metadata varied by source and participant and was provided uncurated.

TCRbeta CDR3 regions were amplified from genomic DNA by means of the immunoSEQ Assay, a bias-controlled multiplex PCR. Under the source paper's analysis protocol: The number of nucleated cells in each sample was estimated by amplification of reference gene primers within the assay. To quantify the absolute abundance of each unique TCRbeta CDR3 rearrangement, sequence reads were collapsed and filtered. For each sample, productive Simpson clonality was calculated as the square root of Simpson's diversity index across productive rearrangements. As stored in TCRdb, this immuneACCESS dataset retains in-frame rearrangements with V and J assigned. A fraction of the clones does not appear; measured against another copy, unresolved V genes explain less than half of the discrepancy, and the remainder lacks a known reason. The V and J calls and clone size were taken over from that table, and D and trimming were inferred from the DNA. In all, the sample holds some 100,000 clones, and roughly 79% of those were seen once. In total, the top ten clones hold roughly a tenth of the sample.

Whole blood was collected in K2EDTA tubes by collaborating institutions according to the institutions' own protocols. For TCRbeta analysis, collaborators shipped samples in one of three forms: frozen whole blood, isolated PBMCs, or DNA extracted from either of those sample types. This clone turned up a few times. Its antigen specificity is not known. No much larger clone exists at a distance of one base, and base qualities are not known. V lost 6 bases and J lost 2 bases; the stretch between them is 11 bases long. Based on the germline V gene (reference sequence), the CDR1 and CDR2 sequences are LNHDA and SQIVND. Including cysteine and phenylalanine, the CDR3 has 14 amino acids. Only CDR3 DNA remains: 42 bases, in frame from the first base.

This TCR derives from a human donor in a cohort sampled during active COVID-19. The sample was peripheral blood. The rearrangement joined TRBV19 to TRBJ1-5; the best D guess is TRBD1, with 6 bases matching. The bases read TGTGCCAGTAGACTTGGGGGCCGCAATCAGCCCCAGCATTTT. Protein translation: CASRLGGRNQPQHF.